Shown below are 28 T cell receptor beta chains from a single sample sequenced in a study of blood T cell repertoires in COVID-19 (dated by TCRdb to 2019 to 2021). The protocol used for the library was the immunoSEQ multiplex PCR assay. Entries here come from immuneACCESS through TCRdb and include only in-frame sequences with V and J called. Some clones fail to appear in such tables; in the studies checked, an unresolved V gene covers under half of the shortfall, and the cause of the remainder is unknown. In this sample the table shows 100,000 to 150,000 clones, 86% of which occur a single time. Clones ranked in the top ten supply approximately 5% of the sample. Source material: peripheral blood. These receptor sequences come from a human donor in a cohort sampled during active COVID-19.

The J gene is TRBJ1-1, the V gene TRBV11-2, with D unclear. Germline V gene sequence: CDR1 SGHAT, CDR2 FQNNGV. V shed 1 base and J shed 1 base, with 7 bases lying between them. CDR3 length equals 14 residues. The CDR3 loop is CASSLVAENTEAFF. CDR3 in DNA: TGTGCCAGCAGCTTAGTGGCGGAGAACACTGAAGCTTTCTTT.

This clone was seen only a few times. The V call is TRBV5-1, the J call TRBJ2-7, with no clear D. Trimming removed 4 bases from V and 0 bases from J, with 8 bases in between. The CDR3 length is 13 residues. Germline loops: CDR1 SGHRS, CDR2 YFSETQ. For the CDR3, the DNA is TGCGCCAGCAGCAGTGACAACTCCTACGAGCAGTACTTC. The encoded protein is CASSSDNSYEQYF.

The rearrangement links TRBV10-2 to TRBJ2-7; D may be TRBD1 (5 bases). The CDR3 contains 14 residues. With 0 bases removed from V and 7 bases from J, the gap between germline ends came to 13 bases. Germline loops: CDR1 WSHSY, CDR2 SAAADI. CDR3 amino acids: CASSESSRGTEQYF. In nucleotides, the CDR3 is TGCGCCAGCAGTGAGTCGTCTAGGGGAACGGAGCAGTACTTC.

This clone was found a few times. The gene calls are TRBV3-1 (or the pseudogene TRBV3-2) and TRBJ1-4; D remains unclear. With 3 bases removed from V and 8 bases from J, the gap between germline ends came to 10 bases. Germline V lookup: CDR1 LGHDT, CDR2 YNNKEL (reference sequence). The CDR3 has 13 residues. CDR3 sequence: CASSHPGLEKLFF. In DNA form, the CDR3 reads TGTGCCAGCAGCCACCCGGGTTTAGAAAAACTGTTTTTT.

This rearrangement joins TRBV30 to TRBJ2-2; D perhaps matches TRBD1 (6 bases). The CDR3 has 11 residues. Germline values: CDR1 GTSNPN, CDR2 SVGIG (reference sequence). Trimming removed 8 bases at V and 5 bases at J, with 9 bases between. The CDR3 DNA sequence: TGTGCCGGACAGCGAACCGGGGAGCTGTTTTTT. The encoded protein is CAGQRTGELFF.

The chain's CDR3 is CSVHGGSNYGYTF. DNA for the CDR3: TGCAGCGTTCACGGAGGGTCTAACTATGGCTACACCTTC. V and J are TRBV29-1 and TRBJ1-2; no reliable D call. Trimming stripped 5 bases from V and 0 bases from J, with 10 bases between. Per germline, CDR1 SQVTM and CDR2 ANQGSEA. This CDR3 is 13 amino acids long.

On this clone: Other nucleotide sequences from this sample produce the same CDR3. This chain uses TRBV7-8 with TRBJ1-1; 7 bases align to TRBD1. CDR3 length: 14 residues. Trimming cost V 5 bases and J 4 bases; bases outside gene matches: 7. Germline V lookup: CDR1 SGHVS, CDR2 FQNEAQ. The DNA for the CDR3 is TGTGCCAGCAGCCTAAACCGGGACAGCACTGAAGCTTTCTTT. Its translation is CASSLNRDSTEAFF. Full variable domain (rest looked up from reference TRBV7-8 and TRBJ1-1): GAGVSQSPRYKVAKRGQDVALRCDPISGHVSLFWYQQALGQGPEFLTYFQNEAQLDKSGLPSDRFFAERPEGSVSTLKIQRTQQEDSAVYLCASSLNRDSTEAFFGQGTRLTVV.

DNA for the CDR3: TGTGCCAGCAGCTGGGGACAGGGGGCGGACACTGAAGCTTTCTTT. Protein sequence: CASSWGQGADTEAFF. V and J are TRBV5-6 and TRBJ1-1; 12 nucleotides agree with TRBD1. CDR3 length equals 15 residues. The germline V gene has CDR1 SGHDT and CDR2 YYEEEE. V shed 3 bases and J 3 bases; nucleotides not matched to a gene: 3.

This clone is categorized as medium-sized. This chain connects TRBV4-3 to TRBJ2-2, with a tentative D call TRBD2 (6 bases). Trimming took off 0 bases at V and 5 bases at J, with 10 bases between the two ends. CDR3 length: 15 residues. Germline CDR1 LGHNA, CDR2 YSLEER. The CDR3 loop is CASSQDGGSTGELFF. The DNA for the CDR3 is TGCGCCAGCAGCCAAGATGGAGGGTCTACCGGGGAGCTGTTTTTT.

Here the CDR3 reads CASSLPTSGSRSSYEQYF. Here the CDR3 DNA reads TGTGCCAGCAGCCTTCCGACTAGCGGGAGCCGTAGCTCCTACGAGCAGTACTTC. The J gene is TRBJ2-7, the V gene TRBV7-8, with TRBD2 matching 12 bases. The CDR3 length is 18 residues. CDR1 is SGHVS and CDR2 is FQNEAQ in the germline V gene. V gave up 5 bases and J gave up 0 bases; unmatched junction bases: 11.

This chain links TRBV6-1 with TRBJ1-2; D unresolved. CDR3 length: 12 residues. Germline loops: CDR1 MNHNS, CDR2 SASEGT. With 0 bases removed from V and 6 bases from J, the gap between germline ends came to 5 bases. CDR3 region: CASSEARDGYTF. The CDR3 DNA follows: TGTGCCAGCAGTGAAGCGAGGGATGGCTACACCTTC.

The J gene is TRBJ1-2, the V gene TRBV4-2; D is possibly TRBD1 (6 bases). The CDR3 sequence is 16 residues long. Trimming removed 1 base at V and 2 bases at J, with 14 bases between. Germline loops: CDR1 LGHNA, CDR2 YNFKEQ. The CDR3 here is CASSQVDRDTNYGYTF. The CDR3 DNA reads as TGTGCCAGCAGCCAAGTGGACCGGGACACCAACTATGGCTACACCTTC.

The rearrangement uses TRBV7-2 and TRBJ1-1; no clear D gene. Between the trimmed V and J ends, which lost 1 base and 1 base, there was a span of 4 bases. The CDR3 sequence is 13 residues long. CDR1 SGHTA and CDR2 FQGNSA come from the germline V gene. The CDR3 here is CASSLVRNTEAFF. CDR3 DNA: TGTGCCAGCAGCTTAGTCCGGAACACTGAAGCTTTCTTT.

The V call is TRBV7-2, the J call TRBJ2-3; maybe TRBD2 (5 bases). The CDR3 is made up of 16 amino acids. Trimming removed 2 bases from V and 0 bases from J, with 12 bases in between. Germline CDR1 SGHTA, CDR2 FQGNSA. CDR3 bases: TGTGCCAGCAGCTTAATCAGCGGTACTAGCACAGATACGCAGTATTTT. It specifies CASSLISGTSTDTQYF.

This sequence joins TRBV5-1 and TRBJ2-5, with 8 nucleotides matching TRBD2. Germline CDR1 and CDR2: SGHRS and YFSETQ. CDR3 length: 15 residues. V shed 0 bases and J 5 bases; nucleotides not matched to a gene: 6. The CDR3 DNA sequence: TGCGCCAGCAGCTTGGGTGCGGGAGGAGTGGAGACCCAGTACTTC. Protein sequence: CASSLGAGGVETQYF. Complete variable domain (other parts from reference TRBV5-1 and TRBJ2-5): KAGVTQTPRYLIKTRGQQVTLSCSPISGHRSVSWYQQTPGQGLQFLFEYFSETQRNKGNFPGRFSGRQFSNSRSEMNVSTLELGDSALYLCASSLGAGGVETQYFGPGTRLLVL.

V is TRBV20-1 and J is TRBJ2-7; TRBD1 matches 9 bases. J was trimmed by 5 bases and V by 3 bases; bases with no gene match: 11. In germline, CDR1 is DFQATT, CDR2 SNEGSKA (reference sequence). The CDR3 runs 15 residues. CDR3 in amino acids: CSASQYRDRVNEQYF. CDR3 bases: TGCAGTGCTAGTCAATATCGGGACAGGGTGAACGAGCAGTACTTC.

This chain joins TRBV4-3 and TRBJ1-1, with D perhaps matching TRBD1 (6 bases). Trimming shortened V by 0 bases and J by 7 bases, and 15 bases separated the two germline ends. CDR1 is LGHNA and CDR2 is YSLEER in the germline V gene. The CDR3 runs 15 residues. The CDR3 DNA reads as TGCGCCAGCAGCCAAGAGACAGGACTCGTAAATGAAGCTTTCTTT. Encoded protein: CASSQETGLVNEAFF.

The chain employs TRBV6-5 and TRBJ1-4, with 9 bases fitting TRBD1. Germline V gene data show CDR1 as MNHEY and CDR2 as SVGAGI. V dropped 8 bases and J dropped 7; count of bases not matched to a gene: 8. The CDR3 is 14 residues long. CDR3 sequence (DNA): TGTGCCAGCCGACCGACAGGGGGAAGTGAAAAACTGTTTTTT. Its protein product is CASRPTGGSEKLFF.

The CDR3 reads CASSMEQGGTALSNSPLHF. The CDR3 DNA follows: TGTGCCAGTAGTATGGAGCAAGGTGGGACAGCCCTTTCGAATTCACCCCTCCACTTT. The chain joins TRBV19 to TRBJ1-6; 7 nucleotides agree with TRBD1. The junction had 18 bases not matched to a gene; V was cut back by 3 bases and J by 7 bases. Germline CDR1 and CDR2: LNHDA and SQIVND (reference sequence). The CDR3 length is 19 residues.

CDR3: CASSSGGGPEKLFF. CDR3 nucleotides: TGTGCCAGCAGCTCAGGTGGAGGGCCCGAAAAACTGTTTTTT. The rearrangement links TRBV7-2 to TRBJ1-4; no reliable D call. CDR1 and CDR2 from the germline V gene are SGHTA and FQGNSA. The length of the CDR3 is 14 residues. Trimming pared 4 bases from V and 8 bases from J, leaving 14 bases between. Together with reference TRBV7-2 and TRBJ1-4, the CDR3 gives the full variable domain: GAGVSQSPSNKVTEKGKDVELRCDPISGHTALYWYRQSLGQGLEFLIYFQGNSAPDKSGLPSDRFSAERTGGSVSTLTIQRTQQEDSAVYLCASSSGGGPEKLFFGSGTQLSVL.

The chain has TRBV28 and TRBJ1-5; D is uncertain. The length of the CDR3 is 13 residues. V lost 7 bases, J lost 3 bases, and 10 bases lay in between. Germline CDR1 is MDHEN and CDR2 is SYDVKM. CDR3 in amino acids: CASIAATNQPQHF. The CDR3, as DNA: TGTGCCAGCATCGCGGCCACCAATCAGCCCCAGCATTTT.

Here the CDR3 reads CASSPGTSGKETQYF. CDR3 bases: TGCGCCAGCAGTCCCGGGACTAGCGGGAAAGAGACCCAGTACTTC. The chain links TRBV10-1 to TRBJ2-5; 13 bases fit TRBD2. From germline, CDR1 is WNHNN and CDR2 SYGVQD (reference sequence). This CDR3 comprises 15 residues. Trimming at V came to 5 bases and at J to 3 bases, leaving 3 bases not matched to a gene.

The chain uses TRBV6-5 and TRBJ2-7, with 7 bases aligning to TRBD2. Germline lookup yields CDR1 MNHEY and CDR2 SVGAGI. The CDR3 is 11 residues long. The CDR3 sequence: CSSGDSYEQYF. Here the CDR3 DNA reads TGTTCGAGCGGGGACTCCTACGAGCAGTACTTC.

CDR3 coding DNA: TGTGCCAGTAGTATAATGGGGACAGGGTCCACTGAAGCTTTCTTT. Protein sequence: CASSIMGTGSTEAFF. This chain joins TRBV19 and TRBJ1-1, with 9 positions matching TRBD1. The CDR3 totals 15 residues. Germline values: CDR1 LNHDA, CDR2 SQIVND (reference sequence). Trimming at V came to 2 bases and at J to 4 bases, leaving 5 bases not matched to a gene.

This clone has more than one count but fewer than ten. The J gene is TRBJ2-7, the V gene TRBV9, with 10 bases lining up with TRBD2. The V and J ends lost 4 bases and 7 bases, in that order; junction bases with no gene match: 5. There are 13 residues in the CDR3. CDR1 and CDR2 from the germline V gene are SGDLS and YYNGEE. The CDR3 loop is CASSSRLAGEQYF. The CDR3 DNA follows: TGTGCCAGCAGCTCCAGACTAGCGGGTGAGCAGTACTTC.

The count of this clone is one. The sample contains more than one DNA sequence encoding this CDR3. V usage is TRBV29-1 and J usage is TRBJ2-1; D is possibly TRBD2 (6 bases). The V gene lost 3 bases and the J gene lost 4 bases, with 10 bases spanning the gap. CDR3 length equals 13 residues. The germline gives CDR1 SQVTM, CDR2 ANQGSEA. The CDR3 coding sequence is TGCAGCGTTGAGTTGGCGGGGTACAATGAGCAGTTCTTC. This gives the protein CSVELAGYNEQFF.

In this sample, this clone turned up a few times. The rearrangement uses TRBV20-1 and TRBJ1-5, with no clear D. V lost 3 bases and J 4 bases, leaving 7 bases between the germline ends. CDR1 is DFQATT, CDR2 SNEGSKA, per germline (reference sequence). The CDR3 sequence is 12 residues long. CDR3 region: CSASSGNQPQHF. The CDR3 nucleotides are TGCAGTGCTAGTTCCGGGAATCAGCCCCAGCATTTT.

The chain employs TRBV5-5 and TRBJ1-1; D is perhaps TRBD1 (5 bases). The V end lost 4 bases, the J end lost 2 bases, and 9 bases lay between the germline ends. There are 13 residues in the CDR3. The V gene's germline CDR1 is SGHKS and CDR2 YYEKEE (reference sequence). The chain's CDR3 is CASSRQGNTEAFF. The CDR3 nucleotides are TGTGCCAGCAGCCGCCAGGGAAACACTGAAGCTTTCTTT.